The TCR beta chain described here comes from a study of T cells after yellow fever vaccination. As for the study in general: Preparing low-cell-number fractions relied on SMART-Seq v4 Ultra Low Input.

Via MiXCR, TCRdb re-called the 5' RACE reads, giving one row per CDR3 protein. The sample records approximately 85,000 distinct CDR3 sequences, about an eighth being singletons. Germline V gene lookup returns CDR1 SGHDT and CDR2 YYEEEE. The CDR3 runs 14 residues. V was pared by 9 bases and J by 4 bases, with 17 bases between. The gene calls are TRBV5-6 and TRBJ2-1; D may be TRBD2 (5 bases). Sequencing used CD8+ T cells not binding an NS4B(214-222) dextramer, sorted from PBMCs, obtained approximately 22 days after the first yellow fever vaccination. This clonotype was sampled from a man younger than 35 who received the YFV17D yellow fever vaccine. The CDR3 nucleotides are TGTGCCACAACGTTTGACTACCCGTACAATGAGCAGTTCTTC. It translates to CATTFDYPYNEQFF.